This TCR beta chain was sequenced for a study of CD8 T cells in Susac syndrome. Study information: Patients with Susac syndrome were, at the time of blood collection, therapy-naive, maintained on corticosteroids, or maintained on intravenous immunoglobulin alone.

The study's findings and limits: An acknowledgment was made by the study that its TCR sequencing and HLA analysis involved relatively few individuals. CD4+ repertoires of Susac syndrome patients lacked detectable clonal expansion.

Random hexamers were used to reverse transcribe an amount of roughly 0.45 to 1 ug RNA. TCRdb fed the immunoSEQ multiplex PCR reads into MiXCR, producing one record per CDR3 protein. The sample lists just over 150,000 distinct CDR3 sequences; 95% were seen once. As to this clonotype: The antigen is undetermined.

Trimming removed 5 bases from V and 0 bases from J; junction bases left unmatched: 4. Germline CDR1 is DFQATT and CDR2 is SNEGSKA (reference sequence). This CDR3 region has 15 residues. The specimen sequenced was CD4+ T cells from PBMCs. The chain employs TRBV20-1 and TRBJ2-1, with 10 bases identical to TRBD1. This receptor was taken from a human donor with Susac syndrome. This chain's CDR3 is CSASGQGSSYNEQFF. In nucleotides, the CDR3 is TGCAGTGCTTCGGGACAGGGGAGCTCCTACAATGAGCAGTTCTTC.